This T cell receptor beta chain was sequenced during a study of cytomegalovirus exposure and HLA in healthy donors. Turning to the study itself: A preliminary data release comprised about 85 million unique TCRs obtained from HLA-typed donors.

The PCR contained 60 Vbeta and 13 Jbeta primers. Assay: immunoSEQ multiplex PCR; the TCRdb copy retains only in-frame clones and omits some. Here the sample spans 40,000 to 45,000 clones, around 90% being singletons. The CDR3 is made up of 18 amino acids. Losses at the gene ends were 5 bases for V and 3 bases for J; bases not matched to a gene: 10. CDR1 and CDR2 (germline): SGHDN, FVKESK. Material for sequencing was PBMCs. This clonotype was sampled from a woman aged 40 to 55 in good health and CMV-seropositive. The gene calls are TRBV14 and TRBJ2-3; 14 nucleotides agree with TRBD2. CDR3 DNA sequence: TGTGCCAGCAGCGCAAGGGAGGGACTAGCGGGAGTTACAGATACGCAGTATTTT. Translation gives CASSAREGLAGVTDTQYF.